This is a list of T cell receptor beta chains from one sample in a study of response to subunit inactivated influenza vaccine. In TCRdb, the RT-PCR reads were re-called with MiXCR into one record per CDR3 protein. The table includes 500,000 to 750,000 distinct CDR3 sequences, roughly 15% detected once. The sequences come from PBMCs from blood, collected roughly 13 days after vaccination. The receptors stem from a man aged 45-60 years who received an inactivated influenza vaccine. CDR3s include the opening cysteine and the closing phenylalanine or tryptophan.

TRBJ2-4 TRBV12-3/TRBV12-4 CASSPSPAKNIQYF
TRBJ2-2 TRBV27 CASSLTDRATGELFF
TRBJ1-2 TRBV20-1 CSAREAHPNYGYTF
TRBJ2-2 TRBV10-3 CAINKRGTNTGELFF
TRBJ2-7 TRBV20-1 CSARGSGQGNPYEQYF
TRBJ2-7 TRBV3-1 CASSPGTSGKYEQYF
TRBJ2-3 TRBV11-2 CASSRSGAGSTDTQYF
TRBJ1-1 TRBV20-1 CSATPIPEAFF
TRBJ1-2 TRBV29-1 CSVGALYGYTF
TRBJ2-7 TRBV4-1 CASSQDITGVEQYF
TRBJ2-2 TRBV28 CASTPPGLGPGGELFF
TRBJ2-2 TRBV7-8 CASSLKGLPAGELFF
TRBJ2-1 TRBV11-3 CASSRGGTSMYNEQFF
TRBJ1-2 TRBV12-3/TRBV12-4 CASSLPGAPYGYTF
TRBJ2-7 TRBV12-3/TRBV12-4 CASSRTGQPYEQYF
TRBJ2-7 TRBV20-1 CSASPGTRDYEQYF
TRBJ2-3 TRBV6-5 CASSYSYGTSTDTQYF
TRBJ2-1 TRBV24-1 CATSDLLRGEQFF
TRBJ2-3 TRBV11-1 CASSSRESTVLSTDTQYF
TRBJ2-3 TRBV12-3/TRBV12-4 CASSLGLAMTQYF
TRBJ2-4 TRBV10-3 CAISESEQGANIQYF
TRBJ2-2 TRBV29-1 CSVPTLEGRNTGELFF
TRBJ2-2 TRBV20-1 CSARDVRGGRNTGELFF
TRBJ2-7 TRBV6-2/TRBV6-3 CASTRALSSYEQYF
TRBJ2-2 TRBV7-2 CASSLTTVTGELFF
TRBJ1-1 TRBV6-1 CASTYSRGAGSNTEAFF
TRBJ2-5 TRBV20-1 CSARGQYQETQYF
TRBJ1-1 TRBV7-8 CASSQAMNTEAFF
TRBJ2-5 TRBV7-9 CASTERGGRETQYF
TRBJ2-5 TRBV5-1 CASSPGTKETQYF
TRBJ2-5 TRBV10-3 CATAREYQETQYF
TRBJ2-5 TRBV20-1 CSARETGEETQYF
TRBJ2-7 TRBV18 CASSDRNPPEQYF
TRBJ1-3 TRBV5-1 CASSLAGSTSGNTIYF
TRBJ2-7 TRBV7-2 CASSPYGTGIYEQYF
TRBJ2-3 TRBV20-1 CSAILAGGADTQYF
TRBJ2-7 TRBV2 CASREHLYEQYF
TRBJ2-1 TRBV5-1 CASSFTSGRERIDEQFF
TRBJ2-7 TRBV6-5 CASSYNRGNEQYF
TRBJ2-1 TRBV7-2 CASSLIGGGAINEQFF
TRBJ2-5 TRBV10-3 CASAPRGETQYF
TRBJ1-5 TRBV6-2/TRBV6-3 CASSLRGVNQPQHF
TRBJ2-1 TRBV7-2 CASSISGGYNEQFF
TRBJ2-5 TRBV6-5 CASSYSGGGGVQETQYF
TRBJ2-1 TRBV7-2 CASSHRDRTHNEQFF
TRBJ2-5 TRBV12-3/TRBV12-4 CASSLPHAGGETQYF
TRBJ2-1 TRBV15 CATSLQGSLVDEQFF
TRBJ2-5 TRBV20-1 CSARDPGLKTQYF
TRBJ2-1 TRBV10-3 CAISGQGDEQFF
TRBJ2-5 TRBV12-3/TRBV12-4 CASKVDSSQETQYF
TRBJ2-6 TRBV5-1 CASGQGATGANVLTF
TRBJ2-7 TRBV28 CASRPQRLADSSYEQYF